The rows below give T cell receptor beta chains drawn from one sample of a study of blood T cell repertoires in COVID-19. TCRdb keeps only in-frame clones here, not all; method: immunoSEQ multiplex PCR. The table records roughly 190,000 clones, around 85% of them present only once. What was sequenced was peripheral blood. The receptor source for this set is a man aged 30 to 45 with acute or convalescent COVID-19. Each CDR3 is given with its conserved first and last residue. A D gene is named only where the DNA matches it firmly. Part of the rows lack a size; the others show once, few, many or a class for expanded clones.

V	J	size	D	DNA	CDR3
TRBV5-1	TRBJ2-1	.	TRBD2	TGCGCCAGCAGCTCAGGCCCTAGCGGACGGCCCGACAATGAGCAGTTCTTC	CASSSGPSGRPDNEQFF
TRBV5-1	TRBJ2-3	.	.	TGCGCCAGCAGCTTTCGGAGTTACGGGAGTGATACGCAGTATTTT	CASSFRSYGSDTQYF
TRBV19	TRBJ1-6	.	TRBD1	TGTGCCAGTAGTTTCCCGACAGGGAATTCACCCCTCCACTTT	CASSFPTGNSPLHF
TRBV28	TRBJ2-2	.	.	TGTGCCAGCCGGCCACAGACCACCGGGGAGCTGTTTTTT	CASRPQTTGELFF
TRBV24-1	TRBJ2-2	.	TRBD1	TGTGCCACCAGTGGAAGGGACAGGGGGTCATTCGGCACCGGGGAGCTGTTTTTT	CATSGRDRGSFGTGELFF
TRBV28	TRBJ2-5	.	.	TGTGCCAGCAGTCGCGCCAGACAGTCAAGAGTGCCCCAGTACTTC	CASSRARQSRVPQYF
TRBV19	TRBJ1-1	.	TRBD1	TGTGCCAGTAGAGGACAGGGCAGTTTTAGTGAAGCTTTCTTT	CASRGQGSFSEAFF
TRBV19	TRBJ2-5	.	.	TGTGCCAGTAGTTCCGCCGAGGGCCGATGGGAAGAGACCCAGTACTTC	CASSSAEGRWEETQYF
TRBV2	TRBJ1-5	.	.	TGTGCCAGCAGGGAGGGCCCGGGGAAGAGCAATCAGCCCCAGCATTTT	CASREGPGKSNQPQHF
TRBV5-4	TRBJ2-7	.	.	TGTGCCAGCAGCATTGGAGGTCGGACGGCCTACGAGCAGTACTTC	CASSIGGRTAYEQYF
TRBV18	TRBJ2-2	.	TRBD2	TGTGCCAGCTCATCAGGGACTAGCGGACGCACCGGGGAGCTGTTTTTT	CASSSGTSGRTGELFF
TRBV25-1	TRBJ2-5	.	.	TGTGCCAGCGATAAACGAGGGGGTCAAGAGACCCAGTACTTC	CASDKRGGQETQYF
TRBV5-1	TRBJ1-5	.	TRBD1	TGCGCCAGCAGCATTACAGGGGCCGGCAATCAGCCCCAGCATTTT	CASSITGAGNQPQHF
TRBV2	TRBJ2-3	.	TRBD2	TGTGCCAGCCCCGAGGGGGGGGAGAGGCCCGGACTAGCGGGAGCAGATACGCAGTATTTT	CASPEGGERPGLAGADTQYF
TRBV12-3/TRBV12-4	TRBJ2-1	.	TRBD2	TGTGCCAGCAGTTTACAGCGGGAGAAGTTCTTC	CASSLQREKFF
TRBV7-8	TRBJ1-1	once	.	TGTGCCAGCAGCTTAGTAGCAAACACTGAAGCTTTCTTT	CASSLVANTEAFF
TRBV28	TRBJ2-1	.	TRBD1	TGTGCCAGCAGTGACTTTCCGGGACAGGGGGATGAGCAGTTCTTC	CASSDFPGQGDEQFF
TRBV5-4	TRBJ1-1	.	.	TGTGCCAGCAGCCAACAGAACACTGAAGCTTTCTTT	CASSQQNTEAFF
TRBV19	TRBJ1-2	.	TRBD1	TGTGCCAGTACCTTCAGGGGGTCCTACTATGGCTACACCTTC	CASTFRGSYYGYTF
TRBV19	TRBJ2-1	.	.	TGTGCCAGTAGTTTTTACGGACAAACAGGGAATGAGCAGTTCTTC	CASSFYGQTGNEQFF
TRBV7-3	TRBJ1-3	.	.	TGTGCCAGCAGCTCGAGCTCTGGAAACACCATATATTTT	CASSSSSGNTIYF
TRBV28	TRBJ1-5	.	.	TGTGCCAGCAAAACTTCAGGTCAGCCCCAGCATTTT	CASKTSGQPQHF
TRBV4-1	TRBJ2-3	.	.	TGCGCCAGCAGTTCGACTGCAGATACGCAGTATTTT	CASSSTADTQYF
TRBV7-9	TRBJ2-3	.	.	TGTGCCAGCAGCTTAGGGGTGGCCGGGGATACGCAGTATTTT	CASSLGVAGDTQYF
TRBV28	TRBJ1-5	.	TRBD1	TGTGCCAGCAGAACCGTCCTGGGGACAGGGAATCAGCCCCAGCATTTT	CASRTVLGTGNQPQHF
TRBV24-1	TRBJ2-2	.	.	TGTGCCACCAGTGCAGGACACAGCACCGGGGAGCTGTTTTTT	CATSAGHSTGELFF
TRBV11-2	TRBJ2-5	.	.	TGTGCCAGCAGCTCGCCCTGGACAGCGCAAGAGACCCAGTACTTC	CASSSPWTAQETQYF
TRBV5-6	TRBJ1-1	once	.	TGTGCCAGCAGCTTGTTGTCTTCCAAGCTGAACACTGAAGCTTTCTTT	CASSLLSSKLNTEAFF
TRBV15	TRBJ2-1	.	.	TGTGCCACCAGCAGTATGGGAGGCTCCTACAATGAGCAGTTCTTC	CATSSMGGSYNEQFF
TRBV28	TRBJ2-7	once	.	TGTGCCAGCAAGGGGGAGCACGGGGCCTACGAGCAGTACTTC	CASKGEHGAYEQYF
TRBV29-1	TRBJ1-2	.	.	TGCAGCGTTGCGACGGGGACAAACTATGGCTACACCTTC	CSVATGTNYGYTF
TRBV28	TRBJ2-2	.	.	TGTGCCAGCAGTCTATGGGGTCACAGGGAGAACACCGGGGAGCTGTTTTTT	CASSLWGHRENTGELFF
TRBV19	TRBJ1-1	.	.	TGTGCCAGTAGACCTGGGACATACGGAGCTTTCTTT	CASRPGTYGAFF
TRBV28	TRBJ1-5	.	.	TGTGCCAGCCATTCTGACAGAAATCAGCCCCAGCATTTT	CASHSDRNQPQHF
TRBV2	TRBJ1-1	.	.	TGTGCCACCATTGGACAACTTCTAACCCTGAACACTGAAGCTTTCTTT	CATIGQLLTLNTEAFF
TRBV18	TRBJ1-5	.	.	TGTGCCAGCTCACGGACAGAGGGAGGCAATCAGCCCCAGCATTTT	CASSRTEGGNQPQHF
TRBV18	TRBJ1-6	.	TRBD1	TGTGCCAGCTCACGAGGACAGGGAAATTCACCCCTCCACTTT	CASSRGQGNSPLHF
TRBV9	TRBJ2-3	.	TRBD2	TGTGCCAGCAGCGCGTCTAGCGGGGGGGCCGTAGGGACGCAGTATTTT	CASSASSGGAVGTQYF
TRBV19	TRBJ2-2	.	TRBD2	TGTGCCAGTTGGACTAGAAACACCGGGGAGCTGTTTTTT	CASWTRNTGELFF
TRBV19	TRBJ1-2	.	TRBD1	TGTGCCAGTAGTAGAGGGGCGGACCTTCCTGATTACAGGGGTAACTATGGCTACACCTTC	CASSRGADLPDYRGNYGYTF
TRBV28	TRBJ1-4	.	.	TGTGCCAGCAGTCGGGATTTCACGAGGGCTAATGAAAAACTGTTTTTT	CASSRDFTRANEKLFF
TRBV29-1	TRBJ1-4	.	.	TGCAGCGTTGCAAACCCACAGGGCGGTAATGAAAAACTGTTTTTT	CSVANPQGGNEKLFF
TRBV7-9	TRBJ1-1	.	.	TGTGCCAGCACCCGGACAGCTAGGTCCACTGAAGCTTTCTTT	CASTRTARSTEAFF
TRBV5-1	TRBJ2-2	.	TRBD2	TGCGCCAGCAGCTTGGTGGTCCCCGGGAGGGCCTCCGGGGAGCTGTTTTTT	CASSLVVPGRASGELFF
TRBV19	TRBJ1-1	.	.	TGTGCCACCAGTGGACTCGGGGCTTTCTTT	CATSGLGAFF
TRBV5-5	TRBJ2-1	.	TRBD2	TGTGCCAGCAGGCTCTTGACTAGCGGGAGCTCCTACAATGAGCAGTTCTTC	CASRLLTSGSSYNEQFF
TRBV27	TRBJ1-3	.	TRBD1	TGTGCCAGCAGCCAGGACAGGGGGCGAAGCACCATATATTTT	CASSQDRGRSTIYF
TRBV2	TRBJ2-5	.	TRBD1	TGTGCCAGCAGCGAAACCGGACAGGTACGAGAGACCCAGTACTTC	CASSETGQVRETQYF
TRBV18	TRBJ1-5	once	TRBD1	TGTGCCAGCTCACCGGGACAGGTTACCAATCAGCCCCAGCATTTT	CASSPGQVTNQPQHF
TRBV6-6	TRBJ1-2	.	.	TGTGCCAGCAGTTACGCCACAGGGCCTGTCTCCTATGGCTACACCTTC	CASSYATGPVSYGYTF
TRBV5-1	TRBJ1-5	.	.	TGCGCCAGCAGCCCCGGGAAAGGCAATCAGCCCCAGCATTTT	CASSPGKGNQPQHF
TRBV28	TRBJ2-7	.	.	TGTGCCAGCAGACCAGCGGGCGGAAGCTCCTACGAGCAGTACTTC	CASRPAGGSSYEQYF